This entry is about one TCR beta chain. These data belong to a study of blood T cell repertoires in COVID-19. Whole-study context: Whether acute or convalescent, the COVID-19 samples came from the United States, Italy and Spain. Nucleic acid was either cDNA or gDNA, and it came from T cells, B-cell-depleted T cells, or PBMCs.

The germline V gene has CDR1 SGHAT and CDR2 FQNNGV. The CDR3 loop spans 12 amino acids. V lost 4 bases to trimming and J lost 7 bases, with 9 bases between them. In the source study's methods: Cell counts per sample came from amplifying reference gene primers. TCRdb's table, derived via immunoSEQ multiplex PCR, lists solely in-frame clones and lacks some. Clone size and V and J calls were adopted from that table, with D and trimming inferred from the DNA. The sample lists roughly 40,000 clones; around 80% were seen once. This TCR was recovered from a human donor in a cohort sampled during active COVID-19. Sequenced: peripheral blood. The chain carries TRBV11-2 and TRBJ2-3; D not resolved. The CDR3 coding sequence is TGTGCCAGCAGCTCTCAGCGATATACGCAGTATTTT. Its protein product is CASSSQRYTQYF.